A selection of T cell receptor beta chains follows, all from one sample in a study of vaccination and CD4 T cells after COVID-19. In TCRdb, the PCR reads were re-called with MiXCR into one record per CDR3 protein. The data hold 10,000 or so distinct CDR3 sequences, with around half observed a single time. Their antigen targets remain unknown. The source material was CD4+ T cells from blood, cultured in vitro. These receptors were collected from a human donor who had recovered from COVID-19. Both conserved end residues are part of each CDR3. D genes are given only for firm matches. Clone size, where shown, is once, few, many, or a class for clones that have expanded.

j_gene: TRBJ2-5; d_gene: TRBD1; abundance: -; v_gene: TRBV28; CDR3aa: CASSRQGDETQYF; CDR3nt: TGTGCCAGCAGTAGACAGGGGGACGAGACCCAGTACTTC
j_gene: TRBJ1-2; d_gene: -; abundance: -; v_gene: TRBV20-1; CDR3aa: CSARGTDNFNYGYTF; CDR3nt: TGCAGTGCTAGAGGGACAGACAATTTTAACTATGGCTACACCTTC
j_gene: TRBJ1-6; d_gene: TRBD1; abundance: few; v_gene: TRBV12-3/TRBV12-4; CDR3aa: CASSRGQGSPLHF; CDR3nt: TGTGCCAGCAGCCGCGGACAGGGATCACCCCTCCACTTT
j_gene: TRBJ2-5; d_gene: TRBD1; abundance: once; v_gene: TRBV12-3/TRBV12-4; CDR3aa: CASTRGLAKETQYF; CDR3nt: TGTGCCAGCACCAGGGGGCTAGCGAAGGAGACCCAGTACTTC
j_gene: TRBJ2-7; d_gene: -; abundance: once; v_gene: TRBV6-2/TRBV6-3; CDR3aa: CASIRTTRPYEQYF; CDR3nt: TGTGCCAGCATTCGGACAACACGACCCTACGAGCAGTACTTC
j_gene: TRBJ1-1; d_gene: -; abundance: -; v_gene: TRBV7-2; CDR3aa: CASSVDSGQNTEAFF; CDR3nt: TGTGCCAGCAGCGTTGACTCGGGACAGAACACTGAAGCTTTCTTT
j_gene: TRBJ1-5; d_gene: TRBD1; abundance: few; v_gene: TRBV20-1; CDR3aa: CSASADRESQPQHF; CDR3nt: TGCAGTGCTAGCGCGGACAGGGAAAGCCAGCCCCAGCATTTT
j_gene: TRBJ1-2; d_gene: -; abundance: -; v_gene: TRBV6-2/TRBV6-3; CDR3aa: CASSYEGLGYGYTF; CDR3nt: TGTGCCAGCAGTTACGAGGGGTTGGGCTATGGCTACACCTTC
j_gene: TRBJ2-2; d_gene: -; abundance: few; v_gene: TRBV27; CDR3aa: CASSSLTGELFF; CDR3nt: TGTGCCAGCAGTTCACTTACCGGGGAGCTGTTTTTT
j_gene: TRBJ2-5; d_gene: -; abundance: few; v_gene: TRBV20-1; CDR3aa: CSARDYKPLGTQYF; CDR3nt: TGCAGTGCTAGAGATTACAAGCCATTAGGGACCCAGTACTTC
j_gene: TRBJ2-5; d_gene: -; abundance: -; v_gene: TRBV20-1; CDR3aa: CSARDRRQGGETQYF; CDR3nt: TGCAGTGCTAGAGATCGTAGGCAGGGGGGAGAGACCCAGTACTTC
j_gene: TRBJ1-5; d_gene: -; abundance: few; v_gene: TRBV7-2; CDR3aa: CASSLAHGGLRMRSNQPQHF; CDR3nt: TGTGCCAGCAGCTTAGCCCACGGGGGTTTACGTATGAGGAGCAATCAGCCCCAGCATTTT
j_gene: TRBJ2-1; d_gene: -; abundance: -; v_gene: TRBV7-9; CDR3aa: CASSHLRRGPLQWGIYNEQFF; CDR3nt: TGTGCCAGCAGCCACCTCCGACGGGGCCCGCTTCAGTGGGGGATATACAATGAGCAGTTCTTC
j_gene: TRBJ2-5; d_gene: -; abundance: -; v_gene: TRBV2; CDR3aa: CASSPSKETQYF; CDR3nt: TGTGCCAGCAGCCCGAGCAAAGAGACCCAGTACTTC
j_gene: TRBJ2-7; d_gene: TRBD1; abundance: once; v_gene: TRBV24-1; CDR3aa: CATQGQGEREEQYF; CDR3nt: TGTGCCACCCAGGGACAGGGGGAGAGGGAGGAGCAGTACTTC
j_gene: TRBJ2-1; d_gene: TRBD2; abundance: few; v_gene: TRBV24-1; CDR3aa: CATSDPGDGGKGYNEQFF; CDR3nt: TGTGCCACCAGTGATCCAGGCGACGGGGGGAAGGGATACAATGAGCAGTTCTTC
j_gene: TRBJ2-1; d_gene: TRBD2; abundance: few; v_gene: TRBV7-2; CDR3aa: CASSSTSGPYNEQFF; CDR3nt: TGTGCCAGCAGCTCGACTAGCGGCCCATACAATGAGCAGTTCTTC
j_gene: TRBJ2-7; d_gene: -; abundance: -; v_gene: TRBV27; CDR3aa: CASREGAYEQYF; CDR3nt: TGTGCCAGCAGGGAAGGCGCCTACGAGCAGTACTTC
j_gene: TRBJ1-5; d_gene: -; abundance: -; v_gene: TRBV15; CDR3aa: CATSMGLATQPQHF; CDR3nt: TGTGCCACCAGCATGGGCCTGGCGACTCAGCCCCAGCATTTT
j_gene: TRBJ2-5; d_gene: TRBD1; abundance: -; v_gene: TRBV6-1; CDR3aa: CASSPGTGGRETQYF; CDR3nt: TGTGCCAGCAGCCCCGGGACAGGGGGCAGGGAGACCCAGTACTTC
j_gene: TRBJ1-1; d_gene: -; abundance: -; v_gene: TRBV7-9; CDR3aa: CASSLTRVNRGTEAFF; CDR3nt: TGTGCCAGCAGCTTAACAAGGGTGAATCGGGGCACTGAAGCTTTCTTT
j_gene: TRBJ1-6; d_gene: -; abundance: few; v_gene: TRBV11-2; CDR3aa: CASSLWGPSPLHF; CDR3nt: TGTGCCAGCAGCTTATGGGGACCTTCACCCCTCCACTTT
j_gene: TRBJ1-1; d_gene: -; abundance: -; v_gene: TRBV7-3; CDR3aa: CASSKQQGTEAFF; CDR3nt: TGTGCCAGCAGCAAACAACAGGGAACTGAAGCTTTCTTT
j_gene: TRBJ1-2; d_gene: -; abundance: few; v_gene: TRBV6-2/TRBV6-3; CDR3aa: CASSYSRGYGYTF; CDR3nt: TGTGCCAGCAGTTACTCAAGGGGGTATGGCTACACCTTC
j_gene: TRBJ2-1; d_gene: -; abundance: once; v_gene: TRBV5-4; CDR3aa: CASSLAGGRNEQFF; CDR3nt: TGTGCCAGCAGCTTGGCGGGGGGCCGGAATGAGCAGTTCTTC
j_gene: TRBJ2-5; d_gene: -; abundance: -; v_gene: TRBV21-1; CDR3aa: CASSKGRGPEQETQYF; CDR3nt: TGTGCCAGCAGCAAAGGCAGGGGCCCCGAACAAGAGACCCAGTACTTC
j_gene: TRBJ1-1; d_gene: -; abundance: -; v_gene: TRBV11-3; CDR3aa: CASSSFGGGTEAFF; CDR3nt: TGTGCCAGCAGCTCCTTCGGCGGCGGGACTGAAGCTTTCTTT
j_gene: TRBJ2-7; d_gene: -; abundance: few; v_gene: TRBV20-1; CDR3aa: CSAAPRAYEQYF; CDR3nt: TGCAGTGCCGCCCCGAGGGCCTACGAGCAGTACTTC
j_gene: TRBJ2-5; d_gene: -; abundance: once; v_gene: TRBV5-1; CDR3aa: CASSLAELGETQYF; CDR3nt: TGCGCCAGCAGCTTGGCCGAGCTAGGGGAGACCCAGTACTTC
j_gene: TRBJ2-3; d_gene: TRBD1; abundance: -; v_gene: TRBV7-2; CDR3aa: CASRPGTGGGDTQYF; CDR3nt: TGTGCCAGCAGACCTGGGACAGGGGGGGGAGATACGCAGTATTTT
j_gene: TRBJ2-7; d_gene: -; abundance: -; v_gene: TRBV21-1; CDR3aa: CASKGKSQAGTGGLEQYF; CDR3nt: TGTGCCAGCAAAGGGAAATCGCAGGCCGGGACAGGGGGTTTGGAGCAGTACTTC
j_gene: TRBJ2-7; d_gene: -; abundance: few; v_gene: TRBV30; CDR3aa: CASKAPFRGEQYF; CDR3nt: TGTGCATCAAAAGCCCCCTTCCGGGGAGAGCAGTACTTC
j_gene: TRBJ1-2; d_gene: -; abundance: -; v_gene: TRBV11-3; CDR3aa: CASSSTQQGYYGYTF; CDR3nt: TGTGCCAGCAGCTCGACACAACAGGGCTACTATGGCTACACCTTC
j_gene: TRBJ2-5; d_gene: -; abundance: few; v_gene: TRBV28; CDR3aa: CASSKGETQYF; CDR3nt: TGTGCCAGCAGCAAAGGGGAGACCCAGTACTTC
j_gene: TRBJ2-5; d_gene: TRBD2; abundance: once; v_gene: TRBV11-2; CDR3aa: CASSRDGRVQETQYF; CDR3nt: TGTGCCAGCAGCCGAGACGGGAGGGTACAAGAGACCCAGTACTTC
j_gene: TRBJ1-6; d_gene: -; abundance: -; v_gene: TRBV5-1; CDR3aa: CASSFLMNSPLHF; CDR3nt: TGCGCCAGCAGCTTCTTAATGAATTCACCCCTCCACTTT
j_gene: TRBJ1-1; d_gene: -; abundance: few; v_gene: TRBV15; CDR3aa: CATSLGSLGGTEAFF; CDR3nt: TGTGCCACCAGCTTGGGCAGCCTAGGAGGCACTGAAGCTTTCTTT
j_gene: TRBJ2-2; d_gene: TRBD1; abundance: -; v_gene: TRBV19; CDR3aa: CASSIVLDRGGSTGELFF; CDR3nt: TGTGCCAGTAGTATAGTACTGGACAGGGGGGGGAGCACCGGGGAGCTGTTTTTT
j_gene: TRBJ2-7; d_gene: -; abundance: -; v_gene: TRBV28; CDR3aa: CASRSTAITYEQYF; CDR3nt: TGTGCCAGCAGATCGACAGCGATCACCTACGAGCAGTACTTC
j_gene: TRBJ2-1; d_gene: TRBD1; abundance: -; v_gene: TRBV7-9; CDR3aa: CASSWTGLYNEQFF; CDR3nt: TGTGCCAGCAGCTGGACAGGACTTTACAATGAGCAGTTCTTC
j_gene: TRBJ1-1; d_gene: -; abundance: -; v_gene: TRBV7-9; CDR3aa: CASSLRGDTEAFF; CDR3nt: TGTGCCAGCAGCTTAAGGGGAGACACTGAAGCTTTCTTT
j_gene: TRBJ1-3; d_gene: TRBD1; abundance: few; v_gene: TRBV25-1; CDR3aa: CASRADRGFGNTIYF; CDR3nt: TGTGCCAGCAGAGCCGACAGGGGATTTGGAAACACCATATATTTT
j_gene: TRBJ2-3; d_gene: -; abundance: -; v_gene: TRBV6-1; CDR3aa: CASNRDWPPDTQYF; CDR3nt: TGTGCCAGCAATCGGGACTGGCCCCCAGATACGCAGTATTTT
j_gene: TRBJ1-1; d_gene: TRBD1; abundance: -; v_gene: TRBV6-2/TRBV6-3; CDR3aa: CASRDARGVSDTEAFF; CDR3nt: TGTGCCAGCAGGGATGCCAGGGGGGTGTCGGACACTGAAGCTTTCTTT